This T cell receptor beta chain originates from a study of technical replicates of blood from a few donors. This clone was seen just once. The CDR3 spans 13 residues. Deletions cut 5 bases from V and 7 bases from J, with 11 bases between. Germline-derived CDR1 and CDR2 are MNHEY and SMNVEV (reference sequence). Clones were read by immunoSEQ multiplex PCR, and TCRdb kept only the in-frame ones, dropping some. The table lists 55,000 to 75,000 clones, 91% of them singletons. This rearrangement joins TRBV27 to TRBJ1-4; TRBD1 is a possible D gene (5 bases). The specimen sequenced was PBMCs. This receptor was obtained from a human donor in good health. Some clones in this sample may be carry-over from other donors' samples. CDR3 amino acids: CASSRQGGEKLFF. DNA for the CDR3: TGTGCCAGCAGTCGCCAGGGAGGTGAAAAACTGTTTTTT. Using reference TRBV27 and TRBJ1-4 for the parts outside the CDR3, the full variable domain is EAQVTQNPRYLITVTGKKLTVTCSQNMNHEYMSWYRQDPGLGLRQIYYSMNVEVTDKGDVPEGYKVSRKEKRNFPLILESPSPNQTSLYFCASSRQGGEKLFFGSGTQLSVL.